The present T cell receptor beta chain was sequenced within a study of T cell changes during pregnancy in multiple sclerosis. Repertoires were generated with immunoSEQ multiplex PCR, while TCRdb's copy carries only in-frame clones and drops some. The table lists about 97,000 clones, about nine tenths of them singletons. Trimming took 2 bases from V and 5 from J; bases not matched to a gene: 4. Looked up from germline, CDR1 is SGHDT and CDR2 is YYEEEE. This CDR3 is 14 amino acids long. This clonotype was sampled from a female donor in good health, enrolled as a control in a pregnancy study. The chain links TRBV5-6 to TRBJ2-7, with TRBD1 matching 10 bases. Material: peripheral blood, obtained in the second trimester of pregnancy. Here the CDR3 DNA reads TGTGCCAGCAGCTTAGAGGACAGGGGGAACGAGCAGTACTTC. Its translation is CASSLEDRGNEQYF.